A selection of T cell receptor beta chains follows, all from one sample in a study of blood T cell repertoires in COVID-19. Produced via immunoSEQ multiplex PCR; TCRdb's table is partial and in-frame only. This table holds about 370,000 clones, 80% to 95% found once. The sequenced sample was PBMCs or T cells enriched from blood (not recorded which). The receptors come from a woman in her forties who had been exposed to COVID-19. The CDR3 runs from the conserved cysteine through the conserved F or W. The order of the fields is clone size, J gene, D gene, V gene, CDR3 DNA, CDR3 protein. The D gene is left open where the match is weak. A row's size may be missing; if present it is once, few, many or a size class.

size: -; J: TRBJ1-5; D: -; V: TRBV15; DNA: TGTGCCACCAGCAGAAGGGGCCCCACAGGGAATAGCAATCAGCCCCAGCATTTT; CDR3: CATSRRGPTGNSNQPQHF
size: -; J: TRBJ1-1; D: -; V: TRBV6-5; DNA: TGTGCCAGCAGTTACCCTCAGGGAGGGAACACTGAAGCTTTCTTT; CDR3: CASSYPQGGNTEAFF
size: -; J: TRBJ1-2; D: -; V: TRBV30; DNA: TGTGCCTGGAGTGTACAGCAAGCCTATGGCTACACCTTC; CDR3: CAWSVQQAYGYTF
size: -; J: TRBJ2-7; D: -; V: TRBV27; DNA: TGTGCCAGCAGTTTATCCCCCGAGATATATGACGAGCAGTACTTC; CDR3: CASSLSPEIYDEQYF
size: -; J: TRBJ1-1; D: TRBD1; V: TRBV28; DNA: TGTGCCAGCCTAACAGGGGGCACTGAAGCTTTCTTT; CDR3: CASLTGGTEAFF
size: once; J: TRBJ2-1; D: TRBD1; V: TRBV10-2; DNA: TGCGCCAGCAGTGAAACGCGGACAGGGGCGTTTGATGAGCAGTTCTTC; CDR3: CASSETRTGAFDEQFF
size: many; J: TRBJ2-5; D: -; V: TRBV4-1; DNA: TGCGCCAGCAGCCAAGATCGGACCGGGACACGGGGAGAGACCCAGTACTTC; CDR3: CASSQDRTGTRGETQYF
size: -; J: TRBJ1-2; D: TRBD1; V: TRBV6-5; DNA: TGTGCCAGCAACGACAGGGTAGTGAGTGGCTACACCTTC; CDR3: CASNDRVVSGYTF
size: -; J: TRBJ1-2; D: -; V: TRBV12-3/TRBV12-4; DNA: TGTGCCAGCAGTTTATTGGGGCTCTATGGCTACACCTTC; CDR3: CASSLLGLYGYTF
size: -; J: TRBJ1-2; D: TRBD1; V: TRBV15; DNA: TGTGCCACCAGCAGAGGTGCAGGGGGTCCCTATGGCTACACCTTC; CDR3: CATSRGAGGPYGYTF
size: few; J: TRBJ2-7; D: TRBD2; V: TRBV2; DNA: TGTGCCAGCAGTGCGACGGGACTAGCGGGAGTCGAGCAGTACTTC; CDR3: CASSATGLAGVEQYF
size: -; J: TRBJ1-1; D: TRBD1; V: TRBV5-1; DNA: TGCGCCAGCAGCTTGGAGGCCGCGGGACAGGGGGATGGAGCTTTCTTT; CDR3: CASSLEAAGQGDGAFF
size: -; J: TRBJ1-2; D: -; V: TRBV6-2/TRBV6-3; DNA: TGTGCCAGCAGTGAGGGGGACTATGGCTACACCTTC; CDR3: CASSEGDYGYTF
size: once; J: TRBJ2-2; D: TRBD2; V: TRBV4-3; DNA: TGCGCCAGCAGCCCGACTAGCGGGATTGCCGGGGAGCTGTTTTTT; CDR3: CASSPTSGIAGELFF
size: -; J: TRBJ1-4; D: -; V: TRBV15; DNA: TGTGCCACCAGCAGAGTAGTGGATGGACATACCAGGGGTGTTGGAAAACTGTTTTTT; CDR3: CATSRVVDGHTRGVGKLFF
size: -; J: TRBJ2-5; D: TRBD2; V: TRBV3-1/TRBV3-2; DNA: TGTGCCAGCAGCCAAGAGACGAGTAGCGGGAGTCAGACCCAGTACTTC; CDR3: CASSQETSSGSQTQYF
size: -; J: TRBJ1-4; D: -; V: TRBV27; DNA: TGTGCCAGCAGTTTCAGCGGTCCTAATGAAAAACTGTTTTTT; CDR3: CASSFSGPNEKLFF
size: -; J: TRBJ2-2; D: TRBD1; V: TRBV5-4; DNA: TGTGCCAGCAGCAGCGACAGGGGGCGGACCGGGGAGCTGTTTTTT; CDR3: CASSSDRGRTGELFF
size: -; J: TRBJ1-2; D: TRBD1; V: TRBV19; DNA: TGTGCCAGTAGACTCGCCGGGACAGGGAACTATGGCTACACCTTC; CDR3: CASRLAGTGNYGYTF
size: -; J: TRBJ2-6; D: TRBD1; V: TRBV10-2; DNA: TGCGCCAGCGCAGGGGGTTTCTCTGGGGCCAACGTCCTGACTTTC; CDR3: CASAGGFSGANVLTF
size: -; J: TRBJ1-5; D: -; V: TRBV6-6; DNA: TGTGCCAGCAGTGCTACCCCGGGGAGTCAGCCCCAGCATTTT; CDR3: CASSATPGSQPQHF
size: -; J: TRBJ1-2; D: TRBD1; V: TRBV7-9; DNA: TGTGCCAGCAGCTTAAGGGACAGCGATGGCTACACCTTC; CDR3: CASSLRDSDGYTF
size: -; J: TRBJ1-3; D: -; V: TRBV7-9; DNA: TGTGCCAGCAGCAACCGTTTTTCGACAGGCCTCTCTGGAAACACCATATATTTT; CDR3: CASSNRFSTGLSGNTIYF
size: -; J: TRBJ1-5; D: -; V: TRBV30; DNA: TGTGCCTGGAGTGGGGGGGTTATTCAGCCCCAGCATTTT; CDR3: CAWSGGVIQPQHF
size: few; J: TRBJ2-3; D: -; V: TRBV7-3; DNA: TGTGCCAGCAGCTCGGCACCCGGGTTTACGCAGTATTTT; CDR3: CASSSAPGFTQYF
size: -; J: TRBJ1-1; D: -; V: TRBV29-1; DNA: TGCAGCGTTATAGTACAGGAAAAGGGGTTGGTTGGATCGAACACTGAAGCTTTCTTT; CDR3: CSVIVQEKGLVGSNTEAFF
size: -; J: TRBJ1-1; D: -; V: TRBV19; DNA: TGTGCCAGTAGGGATCGGACAGCTAACACTGAAGCTTTCTTT; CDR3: CASRDRTANTEAFF
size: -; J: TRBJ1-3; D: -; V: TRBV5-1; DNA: TGCGCCAGCAGCTCGCAGGGGGGAAACACCATATATTTT; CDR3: CASSSQGGNTIYF
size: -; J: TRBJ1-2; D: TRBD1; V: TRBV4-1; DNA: TGCGCCAGCAGCCAAGATTGGGCAGGGGGCGCGGGAAACTATGGCTACACCTTC; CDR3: CASSQDWAGGAGNYGYTF
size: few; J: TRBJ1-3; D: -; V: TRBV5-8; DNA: TGTGCCAGCAGCTTGGACGGAGCCGCTGGAAACACCATATATTTT; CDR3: CASSLDGAAGNTIYF
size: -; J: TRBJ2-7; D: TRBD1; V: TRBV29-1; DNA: TGCAGCGTTTCAAGGGCGGACAGGGGGTCCTACGAGCAGTACTTC; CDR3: CSVSRADRGSYEQYF
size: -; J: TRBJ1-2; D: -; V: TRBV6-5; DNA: TGTGCCAGCAGTCGGACTACGGGCGAAGGCTACACCTTC; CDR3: CASSRTTGEGYTF
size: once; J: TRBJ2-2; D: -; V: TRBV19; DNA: TGTGCCAGTAGTATAGCGGGGGTGAACACCGGGGAGCTGTTTTTT; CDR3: CASSIAGVNTGELFF
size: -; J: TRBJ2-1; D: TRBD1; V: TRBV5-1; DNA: TGCGCCAGCAGCCCCCGGGACAGGGACAATGAGCAGTTCTTC; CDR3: CASSPRDRDNEQFF
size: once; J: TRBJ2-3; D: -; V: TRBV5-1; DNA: TGCGCCAGCAGCTTGACTACGAGCACAGATACGCAGTATTTT; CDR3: CASSLTTSTDTQYF
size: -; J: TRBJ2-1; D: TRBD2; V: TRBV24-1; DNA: TGTGCCACCAGTGACCTTAGCGGGAGTACAAATGAGCAGTTCTTC; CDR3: CATSDLSGSTNEQFF
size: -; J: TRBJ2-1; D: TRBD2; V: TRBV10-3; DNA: TGTGCCATCAGTGCGACGGGAGGGCCTAATGAGCAGTTCTTC; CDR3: CAISATGGPNEQFF
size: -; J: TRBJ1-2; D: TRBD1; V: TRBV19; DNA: TGTGCCAGTAGACAGGGGATTCACTATGGCTACACCTTC; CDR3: CASRQGIHYGYTF
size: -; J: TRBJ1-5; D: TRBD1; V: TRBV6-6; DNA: TGTGCCAGCAGACGAGCCGGGACAGGGCTCGGAGGGAATCAGCCCCAGCATTTT; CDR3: CASRRAGTGLGGNQPQHF
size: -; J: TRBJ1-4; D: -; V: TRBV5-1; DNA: TGCGCACAGCAACCCCCTGGCAGGGCTCCTAATGAAAAACTGTTTTTT; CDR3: CAQQPPGRAPNEKLFF
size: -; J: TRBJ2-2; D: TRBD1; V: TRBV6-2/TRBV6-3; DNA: TGTGCCAGCAGTTACCACGGCTTACAGGGGTCCGGGGAGCTGTTTTTT; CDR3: CASSYHGLQGSGELFF
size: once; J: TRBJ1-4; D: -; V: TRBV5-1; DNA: TGCGCCAGCAGCTTGGCCGGAGCAACTAATGAAAAACTGTTTTTT; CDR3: CASSLAGATNEKLFF
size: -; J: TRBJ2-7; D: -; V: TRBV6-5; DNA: TGTGCCAGCGGCGGTAGTGTGGAAAGCTCCTACGAGCAGTACTTC; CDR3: CASGGSVESSYEQYF